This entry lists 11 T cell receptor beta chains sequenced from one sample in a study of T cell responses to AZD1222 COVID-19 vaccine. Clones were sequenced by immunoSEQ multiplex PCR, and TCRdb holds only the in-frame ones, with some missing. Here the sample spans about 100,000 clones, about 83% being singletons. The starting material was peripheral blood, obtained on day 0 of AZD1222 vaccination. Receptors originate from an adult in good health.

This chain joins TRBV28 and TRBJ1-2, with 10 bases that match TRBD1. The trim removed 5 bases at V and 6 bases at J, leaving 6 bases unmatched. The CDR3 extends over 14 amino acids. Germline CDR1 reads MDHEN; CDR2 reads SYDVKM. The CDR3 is CASSTDRGLNGYTF. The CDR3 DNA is TGTGCCAGCAGTACCGACAGGGGGCTAAATGGCTACACCTTC.

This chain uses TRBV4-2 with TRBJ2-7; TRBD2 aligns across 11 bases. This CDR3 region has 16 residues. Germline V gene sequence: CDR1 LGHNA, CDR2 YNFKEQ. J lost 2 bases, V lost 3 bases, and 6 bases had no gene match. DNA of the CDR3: TGTGCCAGCAGCCAGGATAGCGGGGGGGCCACCTACGAGCAGTACTTC. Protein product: CASSQDSGGATYEQYF.

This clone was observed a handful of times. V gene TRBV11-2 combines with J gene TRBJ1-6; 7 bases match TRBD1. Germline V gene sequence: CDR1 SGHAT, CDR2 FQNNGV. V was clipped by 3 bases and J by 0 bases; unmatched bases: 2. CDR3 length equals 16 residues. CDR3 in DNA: TGTGCCAGCAGCTTGACAGGGAGCTCCTATAATTCACCCCTCCACTTT. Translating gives CASSLTGSSYNSPLHF.

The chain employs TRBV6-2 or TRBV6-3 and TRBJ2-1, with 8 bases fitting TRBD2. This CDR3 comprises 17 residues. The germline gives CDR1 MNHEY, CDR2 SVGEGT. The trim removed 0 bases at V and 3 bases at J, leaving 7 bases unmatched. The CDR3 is CASSYSMAGGDYNEQFF. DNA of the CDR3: TGTGCCAGCAGTTACTCGATGGCGGGGGGAGACTACAATGAGCAGTTCTTC.

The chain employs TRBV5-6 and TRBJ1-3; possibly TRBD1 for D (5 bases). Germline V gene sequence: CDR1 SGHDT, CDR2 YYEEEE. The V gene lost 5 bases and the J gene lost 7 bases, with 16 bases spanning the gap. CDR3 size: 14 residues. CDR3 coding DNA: TGTGCCAGCAGAGTGTGGGGGAACCGGAACACCATATATTTT. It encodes CASRVWGNRNTIYF. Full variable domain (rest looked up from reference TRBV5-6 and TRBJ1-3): DAGVTQSPTHLIKTRGQQVTLRCSPKSGHDTVSWYQQALGQGPQFIFQYYEEEERQRGNFPDRFSGHQFPNYSSELNVNALLLGDSALYLCASRVWGNRNTIYFGEGSWLTVV.

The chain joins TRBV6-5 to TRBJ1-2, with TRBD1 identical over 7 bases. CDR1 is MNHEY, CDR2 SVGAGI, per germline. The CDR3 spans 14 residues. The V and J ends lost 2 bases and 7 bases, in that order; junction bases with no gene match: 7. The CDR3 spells CASSYDRDGSGYTF. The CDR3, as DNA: TGTGCCAGCAGTTACGACAGGGATGGTTCTGGCTACACCTTC.

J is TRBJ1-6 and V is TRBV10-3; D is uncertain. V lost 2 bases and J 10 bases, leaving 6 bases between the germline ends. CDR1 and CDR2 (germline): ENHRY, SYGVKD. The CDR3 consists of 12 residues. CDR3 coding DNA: TGTGCCATCAGTGAGGGGAGCTCACCCCTCCACTTT. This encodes CAISEGSSPLHF.

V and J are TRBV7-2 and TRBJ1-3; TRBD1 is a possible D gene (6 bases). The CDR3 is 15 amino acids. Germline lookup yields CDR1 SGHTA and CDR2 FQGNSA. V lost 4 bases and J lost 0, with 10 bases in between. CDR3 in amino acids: CASSYRALSGNTIYF. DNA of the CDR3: TGTGCCAGCAGCTACAGGGCCCTCTCTGGAAACACCATATATTTT.

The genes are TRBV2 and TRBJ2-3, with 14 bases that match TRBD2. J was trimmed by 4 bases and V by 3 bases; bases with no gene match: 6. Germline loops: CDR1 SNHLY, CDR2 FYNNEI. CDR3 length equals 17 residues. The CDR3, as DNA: TGTGCCAGCAGTGATATAGGACTAGCGGGGGGTTCAGATACGCAGTATTTT. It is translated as CASSDIGLAGGSDTQYF. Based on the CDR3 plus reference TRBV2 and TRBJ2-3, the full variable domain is EPEVTQTPSHQVTQMGQEVILRCVPISNHLYFYWYRQILGQKVEFLVSFYNNEISEKSEIFDDQFSVERPDGSNFTLKIRSTKLEDSAMYFCASSDIGLAGGSDTQYFGPGTRLTVL.

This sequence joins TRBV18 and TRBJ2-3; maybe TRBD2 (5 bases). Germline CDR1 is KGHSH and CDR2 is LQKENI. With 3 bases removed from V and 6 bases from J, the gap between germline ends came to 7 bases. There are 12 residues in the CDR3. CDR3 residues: CASSPGLDTQYF. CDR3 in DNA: TGTGCCAGCTCACCCGGACTGGATACGCAGTATTTT.

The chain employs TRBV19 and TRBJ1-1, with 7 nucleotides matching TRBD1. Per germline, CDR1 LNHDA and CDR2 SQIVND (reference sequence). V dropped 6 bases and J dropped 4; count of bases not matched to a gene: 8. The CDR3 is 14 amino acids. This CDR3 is CASSHRGGGTEAFF. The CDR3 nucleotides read TGTGCCAGTAGCCACAGGGGAGGGGGCACTGAAGCTTTCTTT.